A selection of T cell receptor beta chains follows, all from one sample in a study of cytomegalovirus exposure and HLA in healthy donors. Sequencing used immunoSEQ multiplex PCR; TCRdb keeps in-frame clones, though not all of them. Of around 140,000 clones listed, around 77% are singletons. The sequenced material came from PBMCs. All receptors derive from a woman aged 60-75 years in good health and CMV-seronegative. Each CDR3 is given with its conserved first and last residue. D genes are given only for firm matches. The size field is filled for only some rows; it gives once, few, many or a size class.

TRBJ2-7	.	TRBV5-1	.	CASSWTDSGVGEQYF	TGCGCCAGCAGCTGGACGGACTCTGGAGTGGGTGAGCAGTACTTC
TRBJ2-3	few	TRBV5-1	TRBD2	CASSLALVAGLSTDTQYF	TGCGCCAGCAGCTTGGCGTTGGTAGCGGGATTGAGCACAGATACGCAGTATTTT
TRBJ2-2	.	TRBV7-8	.	CASRKGTGELFF	TGTGCCAGCCGCAAGGGGACCGGGGAGCTGTTTTTT
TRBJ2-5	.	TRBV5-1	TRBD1	CASSLMVQGAGETQYF	TGCGCCAGCAGCTTGATGGTCCAGGGGGCGGGGGAGACCCAGTACTTC
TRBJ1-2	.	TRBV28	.	CASRTWRGNYGYTF	TGTGCCAGCAGGACCTGGAGGGGTAACTATGGCTACACCTTC
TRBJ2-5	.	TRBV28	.	CASIAYGKETQYF	TGTGCCAGCATAGCTTACGGAAAAGAGACCCAGTACTTC
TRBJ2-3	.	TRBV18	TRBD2	CASRTSGKGTDTQYF	TGTGCCAGCCGGACTAGCGGTAAGGGCACAGATACGCAGTATTTT
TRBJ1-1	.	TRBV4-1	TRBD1	CASSPQGGHTEAFF	TGCGCCAGCAGCCCACAGGGGGGGCACACTGAAGCTTTCTTT
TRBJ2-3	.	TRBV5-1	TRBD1	CASSLVGGSSTDTQYF	TGCGCCAGCAGCTTGGTAGGGGGCAGTAGCACAGATACGCAGTATTTT
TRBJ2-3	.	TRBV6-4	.	CASSDSERLADTQYF	TGTGCCAGCAGTGACTCCGAACGACTAGCAGATACGCAGTATTTT
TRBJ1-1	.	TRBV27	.	CASSLSRDTEAFF	TGTGCCAGCAGTTTAAGCAGGGACACTGAAGCTTTCTTT
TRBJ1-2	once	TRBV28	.	CASSLSGWGYTF	TGTGCCAGCAGTTTATCGGGGTGGGGCTACACCTTC
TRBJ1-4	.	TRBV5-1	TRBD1	CASSLRDSNEKLFF	TGCGCCAGCAGTCTCCGGGACAGTAATGAAAAACTGTTTTTT
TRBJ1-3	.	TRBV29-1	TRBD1	CSTSQGGAGNTIYF	TGCAGCACCTCACAGGGGGGGGCTGGAAACACCATATATTTT
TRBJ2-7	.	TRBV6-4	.	CASSAGESYEQYF	TGTGCCAGCAGTGCAGGGGAGTCCTACGAGCAGTACTTC
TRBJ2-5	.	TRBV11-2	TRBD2	CASSTGLAGGLGQETQYF	TGTGCCAGCAGCACGGGACTAGCGGGGGGGCTGGGGCAAGAGACCCAGTACTTC
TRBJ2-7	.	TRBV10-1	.	CASSESIQVPYEQYF	TGCGCCAGCAGTGAGTCGATTCAGGTACCCTACGAGCAGTACTTC
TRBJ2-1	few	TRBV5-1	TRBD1	CASSLEGTGSYNEQFF	TGCGCCAGCAGCTTGGAGGGGACAGGGTCCTACAATGAGCAGTTCTTC
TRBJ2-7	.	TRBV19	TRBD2	CASSRTSAAEQYF	TGTGCCAGTAGTAGGACTAGCGCCGCCGAGCAGTACTTC
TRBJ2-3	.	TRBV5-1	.	CASSLVGTTSTDTQYF	TGCGCCAGCAGCTTGGTCGGGACAACAAGCACAGATACGCAGTATTTT
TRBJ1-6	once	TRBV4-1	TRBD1	CASSLRDSYYNSPLHF	TGCGCCAGCAGCTTACGGGACAGTTACTATAATTCACCCCTCCACTTT
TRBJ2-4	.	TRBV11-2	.	CASSAPMRKNIQYF	TGTGCCAGCAGCGCCCCTATGAGGAAAAACATTCAGTACTTC
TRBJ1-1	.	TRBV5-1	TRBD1	CASSPGQIIDEAFF	TGCGCCAGCAGCCCGGGACAGATAATAGATGAAGCTTTCTTT
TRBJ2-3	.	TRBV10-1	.	CASSDTTVDTQYF	TGCGCCAGCAGCGATACCACAGTGGATACGCAGTATTTT
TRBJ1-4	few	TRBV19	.	CASSIGGGQSDLFF	TGTGCCAGTAGTATAGGTGGGGGACAATCGGATCTGTTTTTT
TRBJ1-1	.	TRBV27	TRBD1	CASSYDRDTEAFF	TGTGCCAGCAGTTACGACAGGGACACTGAAGCTTTCTTT
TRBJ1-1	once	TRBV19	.	CASKTQGFAHMNTEAFF	TGTGCCAGTAAGACACAGGGTTTCGCACACATGAACACTGAAGCTTTCTTT
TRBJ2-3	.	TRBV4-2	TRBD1	CASSQGRDRAVDTQYF	TGTGCCAGCAGCCAAGGCCGGGACAGGGCGGTAGATACGCAGTATTTT
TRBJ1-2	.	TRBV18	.	CASSPAMTGVNYGYTF	TGTGCCAGCTCACCGGCGATGACAGGTGTTAACTATGGCTACACCTTC
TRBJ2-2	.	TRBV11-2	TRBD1	CASSPRDRNTGELFF	TGTGCCAGCAGCCCCCGGGACAGGAACACCGGGGAGCTGTTTTTT
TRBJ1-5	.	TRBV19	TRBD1	CASSNTGGRSNQPQHF	TGTGCCAGTAGTAACACAGGGGGCAGGAGCAATCAGCCCCAGCATTTT
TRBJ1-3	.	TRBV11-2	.	CASSPTGPGNTIYF	TGTGCCAGCAGCCCCACAGGGCCGGGGAACACCATATATTTT
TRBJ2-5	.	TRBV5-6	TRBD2	CASSFATSGNRGTQYF	TGTGCCAGCAGCTTCGCGACTAGCGGGAATCGGGGGACCCAGTACTTC
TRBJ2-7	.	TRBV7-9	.	CASSTDRYYEQYF	TGTGCCAGCAGCACCGACAGGTACTACGAGCAGTACTTC
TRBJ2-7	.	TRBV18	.	CASSPQQSSYEQYF	TGTGCCAGCTCACCCCAACAGAGCTCCTACGAGCAGTACTTC
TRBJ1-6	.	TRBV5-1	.	CASSLQKNSPLHF	TGCGCCAGCAGCTTGCAGAAGAATTCACCCCTCCACTTT
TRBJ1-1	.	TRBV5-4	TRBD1	CASSFQGANTEAFF	TGTGCCAGCAGCTTTCAGGGGGCGAACACTGAAGCTTTCTTT
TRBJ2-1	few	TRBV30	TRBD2	CAWSTRGTSGRAVANEQFF	TGTGCCTGGAGTACCCGTGGGACTAGCGGGAGGGCCGTAGCTAATGAGCAGTTCTTC
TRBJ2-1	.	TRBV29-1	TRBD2	CSVESGTSEQFF	TGCAGCGTTGAGTCCGGGACTAGCGAGCAGTTCTTC
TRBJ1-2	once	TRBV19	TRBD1	CASTTTGNGYTF	TGTGCCAGTACCACGACAGGGAACGGCTACACCTTC
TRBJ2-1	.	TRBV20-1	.	CSASRGSEQFF	TGCAGTGCTAGTCGAGGGTCTGAGCAGTTCTTC
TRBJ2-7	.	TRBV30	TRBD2	CAWRASGKKQYF	TGTGCCTGGAGGGCTAGCGGGAAGAAGCAGTACTTC
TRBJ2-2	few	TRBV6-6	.	CASTPRGHATGELFF	TGTGCCAGCACCCCCCGGGGACACGCGACCGGGGAGCTGTTTTTT
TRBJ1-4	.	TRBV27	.	CASSRREGEKLFF	TGTGCCAGCAGCCGGCGGGAGGGGGAAAAACTGTTTTTT
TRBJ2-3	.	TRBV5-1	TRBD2	CASSISTSGSFRTQYF	TGCGCCAGCAGCATATCGACTAGCGGGAGTTTCCGTACGCAGTATTTT
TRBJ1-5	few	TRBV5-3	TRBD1	CARSWDRACNQPQHF	TGTGCCAGAAGCTGGGACAGGGCGTGCAATCAGCCCCAGCATTTT
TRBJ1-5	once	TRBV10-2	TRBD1	CASRDRDNQPQHF	TGCGCCAGCAGAGACAGGGACAATCAGCCCCAGCATTTT
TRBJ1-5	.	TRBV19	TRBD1	CASSDRGLIQPQHF	TGTGCCAGTAGTGACAGGGGGCTAATTCAGCCCCAGCATTTT
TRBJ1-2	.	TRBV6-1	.	CASSEIGGGRVGYTF	TGTGCCAGCAGTGAAATTGGTGGAGGGAGGGTTGGCTACACCTTC
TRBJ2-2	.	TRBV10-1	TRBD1	CASSTGQGKANTGELFF	TGCGCCAGCAGTACCGGACAGGGTAAGGCGAACACCGGGGAGCTGTTTTTT
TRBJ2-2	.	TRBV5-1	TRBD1	CASSLSPGQGAAGELFF	TGCGCCAGCAGCTTGAGCCCGGGACAGGGGGCGGCCGGGGAGCTGTTTTTT
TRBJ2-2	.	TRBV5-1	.	CASSRDTGELFF	TGCGCCAGCAGCCGAGACACCGGGGAGCTGTTTTTT
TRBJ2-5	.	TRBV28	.	CASSFQGQETQYF	TGTGCCAGCAGTTTCCAAGGACAGGAGACCCAGTACTTC
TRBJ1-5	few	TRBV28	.	CASSPLGHLQSNQPQHF	TGTGCCAGCAGTCCCCTCGGACATCTTCAGAGCAATCAGCCCCAGCATTTT
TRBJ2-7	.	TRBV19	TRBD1	CASSPGQVNEQYF	TGTGCCAGTAGTCCGGGACAGGTCAACGAGCAGTACTTC
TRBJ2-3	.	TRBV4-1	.	CASSQGRGGTDTQYF	TGCGCCAGCAGCCAGGGCAGGGGCGGAACAGATACGCAGTATTTT
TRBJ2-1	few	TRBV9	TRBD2	CASSVFSAGGYNEQFF	TGTGCCAGCAGCGTATTCTCTGCGGGGGGCTACAATGAGCAGTTCTTC
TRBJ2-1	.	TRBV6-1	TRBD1	CASVDRADEQFF	TGTGCCAGCGTCGACAGGGCTGATGAGCAGTTCTTC
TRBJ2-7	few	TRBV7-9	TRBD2	CASSLGGSGRMSYEQYF	TGTGCCAGCAGCTTAGGTGGTAGCGGGAGAATGTCCTACGAGCAGTACTTC
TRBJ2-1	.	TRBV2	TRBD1	CANRQGRNNEQFF	TGTGCCAACCGACAGGGGAGAAACAATGAGCAGTTCTTC